This T cell receptor (beta chain) was sequenced for a study of prognosis after radiotherapy for stage I lung cancer. A word on this clonotype: One end of the junction does not line up with germline, which may come from a read error.

CDR1 is LGHDT and CDR2 is YNNKEL in the germline V gene (reference sequence). The CDR3 has 13 residues. By two-round multiplex PCR, the TCR beta CDR3 was amplified from genomic DNA. Primers were specific to each TRBV and TRBJ gene in first-round PCR. MiXCR was run by TCRdb on the multiplex PCR reads, yielding one entry per CDR3 protein. The repertoire holds around 25,000 distinct CDR3 sequences, with around 36% as singletons. This TCR derives from a donor at least 50 years old with non-small cell lung cancer. The chain has TRBV3-1 and TRBJ1-2; no reliable D call. The sequences come from PBMCs, collected before or after stereotactic body radiation therapy (not recorded which). This CDR3 is CASSQVGQAASFF. CDR3 nucleotides: TGTGCCAGCAGCCAAGTAGGGCAGGCTGCGTCGTTCTTC. The complete variable domain, with remaining parts taken from reference TRBV3-1 and TRBJ1-2, reads DTAVSQTPKYLVTQMGNDKSIKCEQNLGHDTMYWYKQDSKKFLKIMFSYNNKELIINETVPNRFSPKSPDKAHLNLHINSLELGDSAVYFCASSQVGQAASFFGSGTRLTVV.